These 2 T cell receptor beta chains share one sample of origin, sequenced in a study of vaccination and CD4 T cells after COVID-19 (dated by TCRdb to 2022 to 2024). Libraries were constructed by PCR. Instrument on record: Illumina iSeq 100. DNA from cultured CD4+ T cells underwent TCR sequencing with the Oncomine TCR Beta short-read assay at the Johns Hopkins FTIC core. TCRdb reprocessing: public reads trimmed at Q25 with fastp, clones called with MiXCR, in-frame beta chains kept. Identical CDR3 proteins give one entry, which carries the most common genes and DNA. This sample is represented by some 12,000 distinct CDR3 sequences; approximately 20% of them were singletons. Of the sample, roughly an eighth is held by the ten largest clones. The sample's treatment or condition, from its label and the paper: 10-day PBMC culture with coronavirus spike peptide pools or control peptides (ViraFEST assay).

What these receptors recognize is not known. The specimen comprised CD4+ T cells from blood, cultured in vitro, sampled after SARS-CoV-2 vaccination. The receptors here all came from a human donor who had recovered from COVID-19.

The V gene is TRBV12-3 or TRBV12-4, the J gene TRBJ2-1; the D gene is possibly TRBD1 (5 bases). V lost 4 bases, J lost 7 bases, and 26 bases lay in between. This CDR3 has 18 amino acids. The CDR3 region has the DNA TGTGCCAGCAGTTCAGGAGTGGGTGGGCAGGGCAGGAGAAATGAGCAGTTCTTC. Translating it yields CASSSGVGGQGRRNEQFF.

Of note for this clonotype: Because the CDR3 is missing its conserved closing phenylalanine or tryptophan, this is likely a read error. V usage is TRBV6-1 and J usage is TRBJ1-1; TRBD1 is a possible D gene (6 bases). Germline assignment: CDR1 MNHNS and CDR2 SASEGT. The CDR3 spans 13 residues. The V end lost 6 bases, the J end lost 3 bases, and 11 bases lay between the germline ends. CDR3 residues: CASRPQGHTEAFL. DNA for the CDR3: TGTGCCAGCAGGCCACAGGGACACACTGAAGCTTTCCTT.